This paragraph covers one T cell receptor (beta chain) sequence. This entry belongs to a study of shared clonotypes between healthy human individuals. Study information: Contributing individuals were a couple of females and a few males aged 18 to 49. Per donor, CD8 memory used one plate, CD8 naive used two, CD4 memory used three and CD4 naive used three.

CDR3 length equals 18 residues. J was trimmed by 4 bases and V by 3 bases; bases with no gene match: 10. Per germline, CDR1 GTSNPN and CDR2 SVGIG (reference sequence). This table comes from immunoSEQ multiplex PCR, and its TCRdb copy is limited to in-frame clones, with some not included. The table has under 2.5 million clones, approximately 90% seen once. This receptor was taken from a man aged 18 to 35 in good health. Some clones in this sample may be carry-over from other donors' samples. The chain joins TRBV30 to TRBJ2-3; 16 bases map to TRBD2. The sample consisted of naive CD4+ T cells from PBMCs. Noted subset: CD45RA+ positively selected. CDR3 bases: TGTGCCTGGAGCGCCGGGACTAGCGGGAGGGAAGAGGCAGATACGCAGTATTTT. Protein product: CAWSAGTSGREEADTQYF. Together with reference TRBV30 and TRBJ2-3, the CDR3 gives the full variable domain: SQTIHQWPATLVQPVGSPLSLECTVEGTSNPNLYWYRQAAGRGLQLLFYSVGIGQISSEVPQNLSASRPQDRQFILSSKKLLLSDSGFYLCAWSAGTSGREEADTQYFGPGTRLTVL.